This T cell receptor beta chain was sequenced in a study of PD-1 blockade in classical Hodgkin lymphoma. CDR1 and CDR2 from the germline V gene are SGHDT and YYEEEE. V gave up 4 bases and J gave up 1 base; unmatched junction bases: 5. The CDR3 is 16 amino acids. Only in-frame clones appear in the TCRdb table, and some are missing; sequencing was by immunoSEQ multiplex PCR. The table lists tens of thousands of clones, around nine tenths of them singletons, with 5% to 6% in the top ten. The patients all showed relapse after autologous stem cell transplantation, while their brentuximab vedotin exposure varied.

The receptor comes from a human donor with classical Hodgkin lymphoma. The material sequenced was peripheral blood mononuclear cells (PBMCs), taken before the second cycle of nivolumab. V is TRBV5-6 and J is TRBJ2-3; 11 bases align to TRBD2. DNA for the CDR3: TGTGCCAGCAGCGTGGCGACTAGCGGGGGCACAGATACGCAGTATTTT. Protein product: CASSVATSGGTDTQYF.